This T cell receptor beta chain came from a study of neurological immune-mediated disorders. Regarding the study as a whole: One cluster of related CDR3 sequences contained, by phylogenetic grouping, the repertoires of 18 of 34 multiple sclerosis patients and formed a possible signature.

The unsorted libraries were made from 2 million PBMCs kept at -80 C. This clonotype was seen many times. What it binds is unknown. A 10-nucleotide random UMI tagged transcripts in template-switch 5'RACE cDNA synthesis. Every sequencing run produced over 160 million TCR-beta sequences, and the sequences from any one run covered 15-18 subjects. A single record per CDR3 protein comes from TCRdb applying MiXCR to the 5' RACE reads. Of roughly 75,000 distinct CDR3 sequences listed, approximately 2.8% are singletons. V was shortened by 2 bases and J by 11 bases, with 13 bases between the two germline ends. The CDR3 has 14 residues. Germline values: CDR1 KGHSH, CDR2 LQKENI.

This sequence originates from a woman in her 30s with multiple sclerosis. The chain carries TRBV18 and TRBJ1-6; D remains ambiguous. The sequencing sample was made of PBMCs. The CDR3 here is CASSPSGSRTPLHF. The CDR3 DNA sequence: TGTGCCAGCTCACCAAGCGGGAGTCGGACACCCCTCCACTTT.